What follows describes a single T cell receptor (beta chain). Antigen specificity is unknown. The PCR contained 60 Vbeta and 13 Jbeta primers. TCRdb keeps only in-frame clones here, not all; method: immunoSEQ multiplex PCR. The sample lists under 200,000 clones, around 80% occurring once. This record comes from a study of cytomegalovirus exposure and HLA in healthy donors. Study as a whole: Early release data held some 80 million unique TCRs from HLA-typed donors. Findings and caveats of the study: One variant, a missense change in DCLRE1C, was linked in a later analysis to TCR beta V- and J-gene trimming. It was assumed in the presence/absence analyses that sequencing depth was roughly uniform across donors. Altogether, 164 TCR beta chains were recorded as cytomegalovirus-associated.

V lost 1 base to trimming and J lost 8 bases; unmatched junction nucleotides: 11. CDR1 is GTSNPN and CDR2 is SVGIG in the germline V gene (reference sequence). This CDR3 comprises 16 residues. The receptor was isolated from a male donor in good health and CMV-seropositive. The sequencing sample was made of PBMCs. The chain joins TRBV30 to TRBJ1-6; TRBD1 agrees at 7 bases. The CDR3 here is CAWSGRGVYGDSPLHF. CDR3 coding DNA: TGTGCCTGGAGTGGCAGGGGGGTCTATGGGGATTCACCCCTCCACTTT.